The T cell receptor beta chain described here comes from a study of cytomegalovirus exposure and HLA in healthy donors (dated by TCRdb to the late 2010s). Regarding the complete study: According to an earlier analysis of 550 to 700 of the donors, roughly 180 million T cells yielded some 110 million unique TCR beta sequences and less than 300 Gb of sequence data. Donor age, sex, ethnicity and CMV serostatus were collected together with the repertoire data. Genome-wide SNP genotypes for about three fifths of the 666 donors were used in a later genetic analysis, which treated that subset as a discovery cohort. In a later analysis, previously published TCR beta repertoires from 666 donors were re-analyzed and high-resolution HLA genotyping was added so that TCR occurrence patterns could be studied. Both class I and class II loci were covered by HLA typing, at four-digit resolution. All discovery cohort repertoires had been generated on a single sequencing platform. A separate validation cohort of 90 to 150 different subjects was used in addition to the roughly 700-subject first cohort. High-throughput TCR immunosequencing, statistical association of individual TCRs with disease status, and machine learning were combined to predict cytomegalovirus infection status. The study profiled the T cell repertoires of about 640 subjects by immunosequencing and related them to cytomegalovirus serostatus. The number of typed donors differed by locus: about 620-640 for A, B, C, DRB1 and DQB1; some 500 for DQA1; approximately 610 for DPA1; and about 450 for DPB1. Rather than drawing on any new phenotypic data, the later analysis identified candidate immune exposures from TCR beta sequences and the way those sequences occurred across donors. Because of strong linkage in the cohort, roughly five DR-DQ haplotypes were treated as single units for association and clustering. On average, around 230,000 unique TCR beta nucleotide sequences were sequenced per donor among several hundred genotyped donors of the cohort, with roughly 18% of those sequences being non-productive. Of the roughly 390 genotyped donors, 65% to 90% were placed in the genetic ancestry cluster associated with self-reported Caucasian donors. About 300 gigabases of sequencing data and around 87 million unique TCR sequences were included in an early release covering about 700 HLA-typed donors. In an earlier analysis of several hundred of the donors, high-throughput TCR beta sequencing was used to judge whether each TCR beta V gene segment behaved as functional or pseudogenic. The study aimed to test whether signatures of past pathogen exposure could be identified by cataloging public T cell receptors.

Library preparation was by the immunoSEQ multiplex PCR assay. For the multiplex PCR, a mixture combining 60 forward primers for TCR Vbeta segments and 13 reverse primers for TCR Jbeta segments was used. The CDR3 region of rearranged TCR beta genes was amplified from genomic DNA with a multiplex PCR assay. On the Illumina HiSeq System, the amplified TCR beta libraries were sequenced as 87-base-pair reads. In the paper's pipeline: In a later analysis, tens of millions of unique TCR beta chains were counted across the approximately 640 repertoires, and roughly 9.9 million of these chains were shared by at least two donors. Raw reads were error-corrected and collapsed into unique sequences by a nearest-neighbor algorithm in which closely related sequences were merged to remove PCR and sequencing errors. To assign V, D and J gene segments, CDR3 sequences were aligned to IMGT reference sequences. Each retained sequence needed at least a six-nucleotide match to both a V gene segment and a J gene segment. A rearrangement was called productive if the CDR3 had no stop codons and remained in frame with V and J, and every other rearrangement was called non-productive. Following IMGT convention, CDR3 was defined as the stretch from the second conserved V-encoded cysteine to the conserved J-encoded phenylalanine. Sequences without an unambiguous match to a single V gene segment were excluded from the earlier analysis of about 630 of the donors. In an earlier analysis of several hundred of the donors, V segments were called functional above 56.7% productive rearrangements and were called segregating when the between-donor standard deviation exceeded 5%. A statistical classification framework was built to diagnose cytomegalovirus status from the catalog of TCR beta chain sequences. In a later analysis, TCR nucleotide sequences were compared against IMGT/GENE-DB human TR gene sequences so that V and J genes could be assigned. The TCRdist pipeline was used in a later analysis to assign CDR3 sequences and most-parsimonious VDJ recombination scenarios. In a later analysis, every TCR beta chain was defined by the combination of its CDR3 amino acid sequence and its V-gene family, and reads without a unique V-gene family were dropped. As a way to deal with suspected cross-contamination and a sequencing artifact, a later analysis dropped 450 to 600 nucleotide sequences that were highly shared and had low generation probability. In a later analysis, a clonal expansion index was calculated for each public chain from normalized within-repertoire ranks of inferred template counts. A later analysis computed generation probabilities with a VDJ recombination model fitted to out-of-frame rearrangements, and checked the results against IGoR. A later analysis scored TCR-TCR, TCR-HLA and TCR-CMV co-occurrence with hypergeometric tests, applying a repertoire-size bias correction to TCR pairs. False discovery rates were estimated in a later analysis by permuting HLA or CMV assignments 20 times. A later analysis grouped co-occurring TCRs with DBSCAN, adding TCRdist sequence similarity when clustering within HLA-allele-positive subsets. Repertoires with fewer than 30,000 or more than 120,000 public chains were left out of co-occurrence clustering, as were about 5 repertoires with anomalous nucleotide sharing. Drawn from immuneACCESS, this table holds only the in-frame rearrangements with V and J called that TCRdb kept. Clones are partly lost; checked studies trace under half to an unresolved V gene and leave the rest unexplained. V, J and clone size were drawn from that table, and D and trimming were deduced from the DNA. This sample gives some 150,000 clones in total; 70% to 80% of them show up just once. Approximately 2.3% of the sample belongs to the ten largest clones.

Study-wide findings and limitations: Correlated functional status among segregating V segments might reflect linkage disequilibrium, but an unknown experimental factor could not be ruled out. Because counts were too low, about 18 rarely observed V segments, including chromosome 9 orphons, were excluded from the earlier analysis of 587 of the donors. Across donors, most TCR sequences were observed very rarely, whereas some public TCRs were present in many individuals. Compared with the roughly 670-donor mean, donors in an Asian-associated ancestry cluster had fewer N-insertions in productive TCRs, according to a later genetic analysis. According to a later analysis, TCR association rates differed among HLA loci, with DRB1 alleles showing the most associated TCRs and HLA-C alleles showing the fewest. A cluster of highly shared sequence variants was judged likely to be a technical artifact of the sequencing pipeline. Three of the identified cytomegalovirus-associated TCR beta chains were confirmed in vitro to be specific for cytomegalovirus antigens. The study gave a list of more than 150 TCR beta chains associated with cytomegalovirus. When HLA alleles, especially DR and DQ, strongly co-occurred, attributing TCR associations to individual alleles was difficult. CMV serostatus was the only immune exposure information available for the cohort. The cohort was sequenced for TCR beta chains only, and without alpha or paired-chain data the features that could be detected were limited. A later analysis found that HLA-associated TCR beta chains were more clonally expanded and had lower generation probabilities than equally common non-associated chains. In a later analysis, most CMV-associated TCR beta chains were found to appear HLA-restricted, with HLA associations seemingly driven largely by CMV exposure. HLA typing was unavailable for some donors at each locus, so association tests used only the typed subset. A further reported finding was that TCR beta sequences accurately predicted the HLA-A and HLA-B alleles for most subjects in the first cohort. A later analysis reported that several top co-occurrence clusters appeared linked to parvovirus B19, influenza, CMV and Epstein-Barr virus. A later analysis associated 15,000 or so TCR beta sequences with specific HLA alleles at a false discovery rate of 0.05. Sequencing depth was assumed to be roughly uniform across donors in the presence/absence analyses, though that assumption may not hold. An association between a missense DCLRE1C variant and V-gene and J-gene trimming of TCR beta chains was found in a later genetic analysis and replicated in an independent cohort. In an earlier analysis of more than 450 of the donors, most TCR beta V segments were observed in productive rearrangements about 87% or about 30% of the time, broadly matching IMGT annotations. According to the authors, the approach could potentially be generalized to other disease states and immunological phenotypes. Cytomegalovirus status was reported to be diagnosed by the classifier with high specificity and sensitivity in both the original and validation cohorts.

About this clone itself: Its target antigen remains unknown. No much larger clone exists at a distance of one base, and base qualities are not known.

In total, roughly 670 healthy bone marrow donors made up the cohort. At the time of sampling, all cohort members were nominally healthy, though unrecorded immune exposures were likely present. The donor tested CMV seronegative and was one of the 352 seronegative cohort members. Every donor gave a peripheral blood sample, and the peripheral blood mononuclear cells from that sample were used for TCR beta sequencing. Genomic DNA extraction from the blood cell samples was performed with the Qiagen DNeasy Blood Extraction Kit. Sequenced sample: PBMCs. This TCR was sampled from a man aged 35-49 years in good health and CMV-seronegative.

The CDR3 protein: CASCQQGAENQPQHF. DNA sequence: TGTGCCAGCTGCCAACAGGGGGCAGAAAATCAGCCCCAGCATTTT. The chain is assembled from TRBV28 and TRBJ1-5, with 9 middle bases fitting TRBD1. From cysteine to phenylalanine, the CDR3 is 15 amino acids long. The kept DNA is CDR3 alone, 45 bases in frame from the first base. CDR1 is given as MDHEN and CDR2 as SYDVKM, both from the germline V gene. V and J are trimmed by 8 bases and 4 bases, and the gene matches miss 9 bases of the junction.